This T cell receptor beta chain was profiled in a study of CD8 T cells in Susac syndrome. Study results and limitations: The study recognized that the number of individuals in its TCR sequencing and HLA analysis was relatively small.

From blood CD8+ and CD4+ T cells, TCR beta sequences were generated. The authors negatively isolated CD8+ and CD4+ T cells and FACS-enriched TEMRA cells. RNA in amounts of roughly 0.45 to 1 ug was reverse transcribed with random hexamers. The immunoSEQ assay covered 54 Vbeta and 13 Jbeta segments for CDR3. TCRdb reprocessed the immunoSEQ multiplex PCR reads via MiXCR and lists one record per CDR3 protein. The repertoire holds 150,000 to 200,000 distinct CDR3 sequences, with 85% to 95% as singletons. The CDR3 extends over 13 amino acids. Germline V lookup: CDR1 SNHLY, CDR2 FYNNEI. The germline V and J ends were trimmed by 6 bases and 4 bases, with 13 bases remaining between them. In the case of this clonotype: What it binds is not known.

This clonotype was obtained from a human donor with multiple sclerosis. What was sequenced was CD8+ T cells from PBMCs. This chain uses TRBV2 with TRBJ2-7; D unclear. CDR3: CASSDGLGYEQYF. The CDR3 bases are TGTGCCAGCAGCGACGGGCTCGGTTACGAGCAGTACTTC.